One and the same sample provided the 21 T cell receptor beta chains below, sequenced in a study of OX40 agonist ivuxolimab in advanced cancers. Method: immunoSEQ multiplex PCR; TCRdb's copy keeps in-frame clones and lacks some. Here the sample spans 100,000 to 150,000 clones, 80% to 95% being singletons. The sequencing here drew on CD4+ or CD8+ T cells sorted from blood, taken in a trial of the OX40 agonist ivuxolimab. All receptors derive from an adult with an advanced solid tumor such as melanoma, head and neck, liver or kidney cancer.

The chain couples TRBV11-2 to TRBJ1-1; the D is unclear. From germline, CDR1 is SGHAT and CDR2 FQNNGV. With 0 bases removed from V and 4 bases from J, the gap between germline ends came to 0 bases. The CDR3 covers 11 residues. DNA of the CDR3: TGTGCCAGCAGCTTAGACACTGAAGCTTTCTTT. Its translation: CASSLDTEAFF.

The V gene is TRBV19, the J gene TRBJ1-2; TRBD1 aligns across 7 bases. The CDR3 length is 12 residues. V was clipped by 9 bases and J by 3 bases; unmatched bases: 4. CDR1 is LNHDA, CDR2 SQIVND, per germline (reference sequence). CDR3 residues: CASSGTDYGYTF. CDR3 bases: TGTGCCAGCTCCGGGACAGACTATGGCTACACCTTC. Combining the CDR3 with reference TRBV19 and TRBJ1-2 gives the whole variable domain DGGITQSPKYLFRKEGQNVTLSCEQNLNHDAMYWYRQDPGQGLRLIYYSQIVNDFQKGDIAEGYSVSREKKESFPLTVTSAQKNPTAFYLCASSGTDYGYTFGSGTRLTVV.

The table lists this clone with a count of one. The rearrangement joins TRBV28 to TRBJ2-5, with 7 nucleotides matching TRBD1. This CDR3 contains 15 residues. Germline lookup yields CDR1 MDHEN and CDR2 SYDVKM. V lost 3 bases, J lost 1 base, and 5 bases stayed unmatched. DNA of the CDR3: TGTGCCAGCAGTTTCCAGGGACAGCTCCAAGAGACCCAGTACTTC. As protein: CASSFQGQLQETQYF.

The rearrangement uses TRBV11-1 and TRBJ2-7; D is ambiguous. Germline V gene data show CDR1 as SGHAT and CDR2 as FQDESV (reference sequence). Trimming left V 8 bases short and J 2 bases short, with 13 bases between. This CDR3 is built from 13 residues. As DNA, the CDR3 is TGTGCCAGCTCAAACCGACAAACCTACGAGCAGTACTTC. Amino acid sequence: CASSNRQTYEQYF.

This clone was detected only once. The V gene is TRBV5-1, the J gene TRBJ2-1, with D hard to call. Germline V CDR1 and CDR2: SGHRS, YFSETQ. V shed 4 bases and J shed 5 bases, with 19 bases lying between them. CDR3 length equals 16 residues. Here the CDR3 DNA reads TGCGCCAGCAGCGATCTACGGGTCCCGCAGAACAATGAGCAGTTCTTC. It yields the protein CASSDLRVPQNNEQFF. Drawing the rest from reference TRBV5-1 and TRBJ2-1, the complete variable domain is KAGVTQTPRYLIKTRGQQVTLSCSPISGHRSVSWYQQTPGQGLQFLFEYFSETQRNKGNFPGRFSGRQFSNSRSEMNVSTLELGDSALYLCASSDLRVPQNNEQFFGPGTRLTVL.

This chain uses TRBV7-2 with TRBJ2-7, with TRBD1 matching 10 bases. The germline gives CDR1 SGHTA, CDR2 FQGNSA. The CDR3 runs 14 residues. J was trimmed by 4 bases and V by 7 bases; bases with no gene match: 7. DNA for the CDR3: TGTGCCAGCACCAGGACAGGGGGGTCGTACGAGCAGTACTTC. It translates to CASTRTGGSYEQYF.

The chain uses TRBV7-3 and TRBJ1-2; TRBD1 agrees at 8 bases. Germline V gene sequence: CDR1 SGHTA, CDR2 FQGTGA. The V and J ends lost 3 bases and 8 bases, in that order; junction bases with no gene match: 5. This CDR3 has 13 amino acids. In nucleotides, the CDR3 is TGTGCCAGCAGCTTCAGGGGGCGCGAAGGCTACACCTTC. This codes for CASSFRGREGYTF.

The J gene is TRBJ1-2, the V gene TRBV7-2; TRBD1 might be the D (5 bases). Trimming removed 1 base at V and 4 bases at J, with 13 bases between. This CDR3 region has 15 residues. Germline V gives CDR1 SGHTA, CDR2 FQGNSA. The CDR3 loop reads CASSLEMSGGYGYTF. The CDR3 coding sequence is TGTGCCAGCAGCTTAGAAATGTCGGGGGGCTATGGCTACACCTTC.

The V gene is TRBV6-1, the J gene TRBJ1-4; TRBD1 agrees at 10 bases. Per germline, CDR1 MNHNS and CDR2 SASEGT. The J segment lost 5 bases and the V segment lost 7 bases, leaving 1 base of the junction unmatched. The CDR3 spans 13 residues. The CDR3 reads CASTGQGNEKLFF. CDR3 nucleotides: TGTGCCAGCACGGGACAGGGGAATGAAAAACTGTTTTTT.

The V and J genes are TRBV6-1 and TRBJ2-5; weak D call: TRBD1 (6 bases). The V end was cut by 10 bases, the J end by 1 base, with 16 bases between. CDR1 is MNHNS, CDR2 SASEGT, per germline. The CDR3 is 14 amino acids. The CDR3 loop reads CAIRLDRIQETQYF. The CDR3 bases are TGTGCCATCCGGTTGGACAGAATCCAAGAGACCCAGTACTTC.

This rearrangement joins TRBV30 to TRBJ1-1; D is unresolved. Germline V CDR1 and CDR2: GTSNPN, SVGIG (reference sequence). Trimming removed 2 bases from V and 4 bases from J, with 14 bases in between. The CDR3 is made up of 14 amino acids. DNA of the CDR3: TGTGCCTGGAGTCCCGGCTCATGGGCCACTGAAGCTTTCTTT. Its translation is CAWSPGSWATEAFF.

This clone was found once. The chain joins TRBV5-4 to TRBJ2-1, with 12 bases matching TRBD2. This CDR3 comprises 16 residues. Trimming cost V 5 bases and J 7 bases; bases outside gene matches: 10. Germline-derived CDR1 and CDR2 are SGHNT and YYREEE (reference sequence). CDR3 loop: CASRTGLAGGSNEQFF. DNA for the CDR3: TGTGCCAGCAGAACGGGCCTAGCGGGAGGGAGTAATGAGCAGTTCTTC.

The chain recombines TRBV7-3 with TRBJ2-1; either TRBD1 or TRBD2 may supply D (6 bases each). V was pared by 1 base and J by 1 base, with 11 bases between. Looked up from germline, CDR1 is SGHTA and CDR2 is FQGTGA. The CDR3 covers 16 residues. This CDR3 reads CASSLMAGQSYNEQFF. In nucleotides, the CDR3 is TGTGCCAGCAGCTTAATGGCGGGACAATCCTACAATGAGCAGTTCTTC.

The V call is TRBV25-1, the J call TRBJ2-1, with 12 positions matching TRBD2. V was clipped by 6 bases and J by 1 base; unmatched bases: 4. Germline V gene data show CDR1 as MGHDK and CDR2 as SYGVNS. CDR3 length: 16 residues. CDR3 DNA: TGTGCCAGCAGGGGGACTAGCGGGTTATCCTACAATGAGCAGTTCTTC. It yields the protein CASRGTSGLSYNEQFF.

The chain employs TRBV7-8 and TRBJ2-5; tentatively, D is TRBD2 (5 bases). The closer fit of TRBJ2-7 to the DNA end suggests the J call may be wrong. Germline loops: CDR1 SGHVS, CDR2 FQNEAQ. The CDR3 contains 13 residues. The CDR3 coding sequence is TGTGCCAGCAGCAGGACTCCCGACTACGAGCAGTACTTC. The encoded protein is CASSRTPDYEQYF.

V usage is TRBV9 and J usage is TRBJ2-7; 11 bases map to TRBD1. CDR1 is SGDLS and CDR2 is YYNGEE in the germline V gene. The V gene end was trimmed by 4 bases and the J gene end by 4 bases; junction bases not matched to a gene: 7. CDR3 length: 15 amino acids. DNA for the CDR3: TGTGCCAGCAGCACAGCCGGGACAGGGGGTTACGAGCAGTACTTC. It is translated as CASSTAGTGGYEQYF.

The chain couples TRBV14 to TRBJ2-3; D is possibly TRBD2 (6 bases). This CDR3 spans 13 amino acids. The V end lost 4 bases, the J end lost 2 bases, and 7 bases lay between the germline ends. Germline loops: CDR1 SGHDN, CDR2 FVKESK. The CDR3 coding sequence is TGTGCCAGCAGCCCGGACTACACAGATACGCAGTATTTT. Protein product: CASSPDYTDTQYF.

The chain combines TRBV11-3 with TRBJ2-4, with D tentatively TRBD2 (5 bases). V lost 5 bases and J lost 8, with 25 bases in between. Germline CDR1 SGHNT, CDR2 YENEEA. This CDR3 comprises 17 residues. The CDR3 spells CASSNLFTGIGEDIQYF. The CDR3 coding sequence is TGTGCCAGCAGCAATCTGTTCACGGGAATCGGCGAAGACATTCAGTACTTC.

The chain joins TRBV2 to TRBJ2-1; TRBD2 might be the D (5 bases). V was trimmed by 8 bases and J by 8 bases, leaving 13 bases between them. The germline CDR1 and CDR2 sequences are SNHLY and FYNNEI. There are 12 residues in the CDR3. DNA of the CDR3: TGTGCCAGCGCGATGAGAGGGTATGAGCAGTTCTTC. Its protein product is CASAMRGYEQFF.

The CDR3 DNA reads TGCGCCAGCAGCACAGGTCGACGTACAAGTGAGCAGTTCTTC. Amino acid sequence: CASSTGRRTSEQFF. The V and J genes are TRBV10-1 and TRBJ2-1; the D gene is possibly TRBD1 (5 bases). CDR1 and CDR2 (germline): WNHNN, SYGVQD (reference sequence). The ends were cut back, 6 bases at V and 9 bases at J, with 18 bases in the middle. The CDR3 spans 14 residues.

The DNA of the CDR3 is TGTGCCAGCAGTTCCATCCCCGGTTATGGCTACACCTTC. Its protein product is CASSSIPGYGYTF. V usage is TRBV27 and J usage is TRBJ1-2, with D hard to call. The V end lost 4 bases, the J end lost 5 bases, and 11 bases lay between the germline ends. In germline, CDR1 is MNHEY, CDR2 SMNVEV (reference sequence). This CDR3 has 13 amino acids.